This TCR beta chain was sequenced for a study of post-analysis software for immune sequencing data. Turning to the study itself: The disease courses covered relapsing-remitting, secondary progressive and progressive-relapsing multiple sclerosis. Points from the study as a whole: Strong co-clustering by F measure was evident for samples that had been prepared in the same batch. Compared against controls, patients with multiple sclerosis displayed significantly lower normalized Chao1 diversity.

In its sample, this clonotype was seen a few times. What it recognizes is unknown. The TCR beta cDNA libraries contained unique molecular identifiers. TCRdb ran MiXCR on the PCR reads and lists one entry per CDR3 protein. The data show approximately 690,000 distinct CDR3 sequences, 55% to 70% seen once. Sequencing was done on a sample of blood. This clonotype originated in a girl between 2 and 10 years old with multiple sclerosis.

In nucleotides, the CDR3 is TGTGCCAGCAGTTTAGTCCCTAACTATGGCTACACCTTC. Its protein is CASSLVPNYGYTF. This chain joins TRBV12-3 or TRBV12-4 and TRBJ1-2; D is unresolved. The CDR3 is 13 amino acids. Trimming removed 1 base from V and 0 bases from J, with 3 bases in between.